Listed here is a single T cell receptor (beta chain). The germline gene is not matched at one end of the junction; a read error may be the cause. This sample is part of a study of esophageal squamous cell carcinoma under preoperative chemotherapy. Time point noted: before preoperative PTX-NDP chemotherapy. TCRdb redid the calling of the PCR reads with MiXCR, one entry per CDR3 protein. The sample has fewer than 18,000 distinct CDR3 sequences; roughly 60% are singletons. The CDR3 has 13 residues. Per germline, CDR1 MNHNS and CDR2 SASEGT. The clonotype comes from a human donor with esophageal squamous cell carcinoma. The donor label of this sample is uncertain. The chain recombines TRBV6-1 with TRBJ2-3, with D perhaps matching TRBD2 (7 bases). The sample here was taken from a patient given preoperative chemotherapy. CDR3 DNA: TGTGCCAGGGGGGCGGGGGCTAAAGACATGCAGTATTTC. This translates into CARGAGAKDMQYF.